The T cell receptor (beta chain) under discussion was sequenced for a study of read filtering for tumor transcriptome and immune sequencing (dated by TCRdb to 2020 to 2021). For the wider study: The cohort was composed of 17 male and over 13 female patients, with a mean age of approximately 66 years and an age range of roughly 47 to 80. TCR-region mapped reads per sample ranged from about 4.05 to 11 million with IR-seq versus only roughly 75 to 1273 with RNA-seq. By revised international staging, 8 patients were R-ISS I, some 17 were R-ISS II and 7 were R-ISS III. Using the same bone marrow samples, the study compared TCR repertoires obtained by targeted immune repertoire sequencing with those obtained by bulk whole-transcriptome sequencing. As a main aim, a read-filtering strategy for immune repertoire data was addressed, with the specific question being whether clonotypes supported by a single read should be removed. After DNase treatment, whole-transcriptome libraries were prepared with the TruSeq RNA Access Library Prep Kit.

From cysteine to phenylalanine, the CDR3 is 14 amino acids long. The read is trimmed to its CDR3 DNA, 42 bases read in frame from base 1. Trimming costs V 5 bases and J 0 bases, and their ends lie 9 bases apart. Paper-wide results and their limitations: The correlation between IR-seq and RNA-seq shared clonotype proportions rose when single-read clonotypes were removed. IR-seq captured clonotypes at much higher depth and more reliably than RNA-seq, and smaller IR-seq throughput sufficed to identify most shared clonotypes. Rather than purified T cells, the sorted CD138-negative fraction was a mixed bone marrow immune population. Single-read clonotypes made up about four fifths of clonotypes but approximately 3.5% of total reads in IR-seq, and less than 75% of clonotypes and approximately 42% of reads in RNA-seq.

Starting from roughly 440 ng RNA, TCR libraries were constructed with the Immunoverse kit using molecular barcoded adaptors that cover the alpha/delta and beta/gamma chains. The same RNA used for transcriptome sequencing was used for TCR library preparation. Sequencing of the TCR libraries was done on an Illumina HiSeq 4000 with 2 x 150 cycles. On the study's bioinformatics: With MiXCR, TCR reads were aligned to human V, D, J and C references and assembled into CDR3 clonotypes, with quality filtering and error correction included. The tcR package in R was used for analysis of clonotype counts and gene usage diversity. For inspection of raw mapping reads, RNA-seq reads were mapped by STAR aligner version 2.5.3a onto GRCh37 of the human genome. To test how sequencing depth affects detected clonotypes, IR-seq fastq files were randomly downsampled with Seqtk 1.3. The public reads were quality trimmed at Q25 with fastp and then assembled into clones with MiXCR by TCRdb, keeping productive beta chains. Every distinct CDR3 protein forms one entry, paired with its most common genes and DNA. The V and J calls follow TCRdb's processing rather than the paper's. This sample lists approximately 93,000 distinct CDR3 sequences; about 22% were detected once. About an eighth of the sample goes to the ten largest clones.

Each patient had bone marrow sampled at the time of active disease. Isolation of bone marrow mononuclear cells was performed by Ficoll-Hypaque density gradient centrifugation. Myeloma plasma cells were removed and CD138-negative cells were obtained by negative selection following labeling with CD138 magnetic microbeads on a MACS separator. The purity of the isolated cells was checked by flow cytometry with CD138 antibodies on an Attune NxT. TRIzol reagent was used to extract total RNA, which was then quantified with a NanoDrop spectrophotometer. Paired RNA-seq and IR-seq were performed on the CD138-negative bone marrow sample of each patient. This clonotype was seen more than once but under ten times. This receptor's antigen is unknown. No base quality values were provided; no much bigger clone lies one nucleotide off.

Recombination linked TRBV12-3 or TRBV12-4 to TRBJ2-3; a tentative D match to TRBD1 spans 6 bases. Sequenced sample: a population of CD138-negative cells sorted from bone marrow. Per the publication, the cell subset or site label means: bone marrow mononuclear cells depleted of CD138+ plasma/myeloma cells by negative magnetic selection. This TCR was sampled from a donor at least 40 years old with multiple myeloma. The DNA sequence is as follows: TGTGCCAGCAGTCGGGACATTAGCACAGATACGCAGTATTTT. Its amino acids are CASSRDISTDTQYF.